This T cell receptor beta chain is from a study of identical twins. Study results and caveats: Possibly, invariant MAIT and iNKT cells partly confounded zero-insertion analyses. Sharing of beta out-of-frame sequences by twins showed a weaker excess.

Unique molecular identifiers were present on the cDNA, and a universal primer site came from template switching. TCRdb reprocessed the 5' RACE reads via MiXCR and lists one record per CDR3 protein. The sample contains hundreds of thousands of distinct CDR3 sequences, around 8.3% of which appear only once. A remark on this clonotype: Antigen unknown.

This CDR3 is built from 14 residues. The V gene lost 0 bases and the J gene lost 4 bases, with 9 bases spanning the gap. Per the germline V gene, CDR1 is SGHDN and CDR2 is FVKESK. This sample was shared with a second study, whose subject was yellow fever vaccine responses in identical twins.

The J gene is TRBJ1-1, the V gene TRBV14; D not certain. Sequencing input: PBMCs. This sequence was found in a woman younger than 35 in good health. Here the CDR3 DNA reads TGTGCCAGCAGCCAAGAAACGGTCCTCACTGAAGCTTTCTTT. Its translation is CASSQETVLTEAFF.